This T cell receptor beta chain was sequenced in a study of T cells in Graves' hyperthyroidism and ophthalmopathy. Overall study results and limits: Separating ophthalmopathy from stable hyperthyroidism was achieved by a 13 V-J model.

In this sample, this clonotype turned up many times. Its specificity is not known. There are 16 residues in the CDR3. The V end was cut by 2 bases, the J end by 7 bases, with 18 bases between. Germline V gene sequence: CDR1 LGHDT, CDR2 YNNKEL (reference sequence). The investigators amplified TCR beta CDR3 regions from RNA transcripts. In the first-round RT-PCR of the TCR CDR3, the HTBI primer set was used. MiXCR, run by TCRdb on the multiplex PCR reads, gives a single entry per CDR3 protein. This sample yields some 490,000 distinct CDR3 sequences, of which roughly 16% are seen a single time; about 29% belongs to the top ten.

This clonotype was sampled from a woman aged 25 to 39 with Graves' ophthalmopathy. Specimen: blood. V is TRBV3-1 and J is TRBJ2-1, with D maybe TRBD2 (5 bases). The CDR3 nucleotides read TGTGCCAGCAGCCAAAGGCGACGCAACGGACTTAATGAGCAGTTCTTC. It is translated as CASSQRRRNGLNEQFF.